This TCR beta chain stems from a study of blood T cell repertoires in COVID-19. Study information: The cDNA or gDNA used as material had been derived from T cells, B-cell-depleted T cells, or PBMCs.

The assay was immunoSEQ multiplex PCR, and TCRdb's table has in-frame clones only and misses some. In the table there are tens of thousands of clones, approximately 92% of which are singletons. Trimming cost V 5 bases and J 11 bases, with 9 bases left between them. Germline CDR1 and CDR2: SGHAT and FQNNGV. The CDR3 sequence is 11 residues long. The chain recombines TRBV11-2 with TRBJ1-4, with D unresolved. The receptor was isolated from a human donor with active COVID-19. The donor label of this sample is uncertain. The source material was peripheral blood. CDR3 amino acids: CASSTGVKLFF. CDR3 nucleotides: TGTGCCAGCAGCACGGGAGTTAAACTGTTTTTT.